Given below is one T cell receptor beta chain in context. This CDR3 has 14 amino acids. The V and J ends lost 5 bases and 8 bases respectively, with 17 bases between them. Germline CDR1 and CDR2: SGHRS and YFSETQ. Sequenced by immunoSEQ multiplex PCR; TCRdb stores in-frame clones only, minus some. The profile shows about 170,000 clones, 83% of them singletons. The data belong to a study of blood T cell repertoires in COVID-19. Across the whole study: COVID-19 samples collected from the United States, Italy and Spain covered acute and convalescent phases. T cells, B-cell-depleted T cells, or PBMCs supplied cDNA or gDNA.

This chain links TRBV5-1 with TRBJ2-1; possibly TRBD2 for D (6 bases). Source material: peripheral blood. The sequence was collected from an elderly woman with acute or convalescent COVID-19. The CDR3 is CASRPGRIQHEQFF. CDR3 nucleotides: TGCGCCAGCAGACCGGGGAGGATACAACATGAGCAGTTCTTC. The full variable domain, rest sourced from reference TRBV5-1 and TRBJ2-1, is KAGVTQTPRYLIKTRGQQVTLSCSPISGHRSVSWYQQTPGQGLQFLFEYFSETQRNKGNFPGRFSGRQFSNSRSEMNVSTLELGDSALYLCASRPGRIQHEQFFGPGTRLTVL.